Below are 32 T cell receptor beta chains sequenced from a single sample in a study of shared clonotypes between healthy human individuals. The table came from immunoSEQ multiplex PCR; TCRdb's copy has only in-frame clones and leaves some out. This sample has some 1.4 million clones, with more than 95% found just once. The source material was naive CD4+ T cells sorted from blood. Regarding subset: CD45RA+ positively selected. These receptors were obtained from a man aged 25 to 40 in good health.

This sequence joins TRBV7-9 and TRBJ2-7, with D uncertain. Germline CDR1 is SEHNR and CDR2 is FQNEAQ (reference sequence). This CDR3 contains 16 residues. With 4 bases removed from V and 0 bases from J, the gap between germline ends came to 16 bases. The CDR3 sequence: CASSYPPPHDSYEQYF. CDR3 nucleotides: TGTGCCAGCAGCTACCCGCCGCCGCACGACTCCTACGAGCAGTACTTC.

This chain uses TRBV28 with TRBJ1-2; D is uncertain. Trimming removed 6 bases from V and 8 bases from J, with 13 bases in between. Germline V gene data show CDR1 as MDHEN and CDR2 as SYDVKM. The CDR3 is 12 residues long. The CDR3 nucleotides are TGTGCCAGCAGCCTAGCCCTTCGGGGCTACACCTTC. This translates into CASSLALRGYTF.

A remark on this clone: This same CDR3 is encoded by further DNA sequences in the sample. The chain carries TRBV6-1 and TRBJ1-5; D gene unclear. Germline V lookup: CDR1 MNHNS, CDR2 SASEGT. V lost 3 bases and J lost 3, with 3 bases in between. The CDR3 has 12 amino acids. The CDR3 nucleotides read TGTGCCAGCAGTGAGTCCAATCAGCCCCAGCATTTT. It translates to CASSESNQPQHF.

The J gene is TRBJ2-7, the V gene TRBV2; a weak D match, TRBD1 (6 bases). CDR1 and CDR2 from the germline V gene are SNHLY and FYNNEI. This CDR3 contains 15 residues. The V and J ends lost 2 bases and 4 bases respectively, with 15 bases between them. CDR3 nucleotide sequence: TGTGCCAGCAGTGAAACAGGGTCACTGGTGTACGAGCAGTACTTC. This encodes CASSETGSLVYEQYF.

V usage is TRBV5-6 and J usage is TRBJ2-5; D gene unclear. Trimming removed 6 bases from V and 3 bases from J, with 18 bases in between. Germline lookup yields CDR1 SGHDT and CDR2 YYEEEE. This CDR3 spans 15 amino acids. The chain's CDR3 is CASNDFSGLEETQYF. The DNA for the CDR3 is TGTGCCAGCAACGATTTCTCGGGCCTGGAAGAGACCCAGTACTTC.

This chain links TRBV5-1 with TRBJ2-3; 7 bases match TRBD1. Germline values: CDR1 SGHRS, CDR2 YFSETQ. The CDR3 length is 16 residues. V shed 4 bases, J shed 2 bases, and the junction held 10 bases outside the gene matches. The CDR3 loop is CASSPRQGDTTDTQYF. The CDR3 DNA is TGCGCCAGCAGCCCACGACAGGGCGATACCACAGATACGCAGTATTTT.

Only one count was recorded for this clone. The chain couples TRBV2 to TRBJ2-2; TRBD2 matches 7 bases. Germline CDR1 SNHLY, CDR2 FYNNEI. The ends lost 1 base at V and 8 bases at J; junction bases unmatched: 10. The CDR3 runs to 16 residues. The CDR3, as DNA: TGTGCCAGCAGTGAAGGACGGAGCGGGACCGTGGGGGAGCTGTTTTTT. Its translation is CASSEGRSGTVGELFF.

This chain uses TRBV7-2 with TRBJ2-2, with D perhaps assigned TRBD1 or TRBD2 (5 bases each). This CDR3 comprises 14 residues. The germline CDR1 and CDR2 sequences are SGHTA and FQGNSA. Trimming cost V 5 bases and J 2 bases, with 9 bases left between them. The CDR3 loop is CASSQGPNTGELFF. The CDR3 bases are TGTGCCAGCAGCCAGGGACCAAACACCGGGGAGCTGTTTTTT.

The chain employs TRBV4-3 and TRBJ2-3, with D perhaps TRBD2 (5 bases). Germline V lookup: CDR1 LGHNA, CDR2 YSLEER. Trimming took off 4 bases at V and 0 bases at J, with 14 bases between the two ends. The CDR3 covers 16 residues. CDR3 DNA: TGCGCCAGCAGCCGCCGCCGGGATTCTAGCACAGATACGCAGTATTTT. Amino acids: CASSRRRDSSTDTQYF.

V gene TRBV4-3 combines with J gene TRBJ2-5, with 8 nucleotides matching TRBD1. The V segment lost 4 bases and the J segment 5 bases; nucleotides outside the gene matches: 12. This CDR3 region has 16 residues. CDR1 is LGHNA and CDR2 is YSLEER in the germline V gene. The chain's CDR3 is CASSPSGDRGRETQYF. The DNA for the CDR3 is TGCGCCAGCAGCCCCTCAGGCGACAGGGGAAGGGAGACCCAGTACTTC.

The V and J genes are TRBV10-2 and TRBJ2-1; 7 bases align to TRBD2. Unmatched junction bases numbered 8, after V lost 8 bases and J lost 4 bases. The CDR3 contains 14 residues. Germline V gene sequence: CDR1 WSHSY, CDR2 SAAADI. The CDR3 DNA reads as TGCGCCAGCGCGATCGGGGGGAGTTACAATGAGCAGTTCTTC. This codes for CASAIGGSYNEQFF.

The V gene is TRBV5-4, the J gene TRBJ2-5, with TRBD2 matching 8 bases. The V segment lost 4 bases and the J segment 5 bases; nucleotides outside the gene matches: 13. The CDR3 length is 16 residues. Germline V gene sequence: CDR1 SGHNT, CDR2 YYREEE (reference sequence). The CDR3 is CASSAGWREVDETQYF. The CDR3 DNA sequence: TGTGCCAGCAGCGCCGGATGGCGGGAGGTAGACGAGACCCAGTACTTC.

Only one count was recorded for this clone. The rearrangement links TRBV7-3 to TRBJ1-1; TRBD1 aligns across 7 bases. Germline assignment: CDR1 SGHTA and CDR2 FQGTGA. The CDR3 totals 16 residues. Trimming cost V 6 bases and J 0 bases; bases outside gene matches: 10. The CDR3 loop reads CASSLGQTLLNTEAFF. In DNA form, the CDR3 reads TGTGCCAGCAGTTTGGGACAGACCCTCTTGAACACTGAAGCTTTCTTT. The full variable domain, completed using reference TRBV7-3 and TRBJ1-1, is GAGVSQTPSNKVTEKGKYVELRCDPISGHTALYWYRQSLGQGPEFLIYFQGTGAADDSGLPNDRFFAVRPEGSVSTLKIQRTERGDSAVYLCASSLGQTLLNTEAFFGQGTRLTVV.

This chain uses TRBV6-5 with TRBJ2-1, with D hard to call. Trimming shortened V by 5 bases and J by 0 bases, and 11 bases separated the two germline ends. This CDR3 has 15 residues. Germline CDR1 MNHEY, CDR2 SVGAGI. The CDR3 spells CASSHQLSSYNEQFF. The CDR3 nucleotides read TGTGCCAGCAGTCACCAACTCAGCTCCTACAATGAGCAGTTCTTC.

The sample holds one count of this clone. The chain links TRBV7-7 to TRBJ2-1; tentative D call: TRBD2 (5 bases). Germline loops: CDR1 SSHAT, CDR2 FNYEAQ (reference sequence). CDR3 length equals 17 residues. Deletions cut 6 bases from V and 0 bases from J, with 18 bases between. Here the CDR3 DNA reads TGTGCCAGCAGTAACGGAGGTGCTAAGCACTCCTACAATGAGCAGTTCTTC. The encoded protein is CASSNGGAKHSYNEQFF.

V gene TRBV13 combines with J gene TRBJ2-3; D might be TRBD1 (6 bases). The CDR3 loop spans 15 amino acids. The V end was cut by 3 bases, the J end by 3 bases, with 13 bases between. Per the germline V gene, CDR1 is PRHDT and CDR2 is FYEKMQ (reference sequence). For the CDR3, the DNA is TGTGCCAGCAGCTTCGGTCAGGGGAGTACAGATACGCAGTATTTT. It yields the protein CASSFGQGSTDTQYF.

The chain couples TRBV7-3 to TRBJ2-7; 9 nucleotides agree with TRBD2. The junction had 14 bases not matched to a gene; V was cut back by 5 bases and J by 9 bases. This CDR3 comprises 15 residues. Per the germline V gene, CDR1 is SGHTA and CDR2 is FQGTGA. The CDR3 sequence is CASSLGSSGVGVQYF. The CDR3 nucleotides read TGTGCCAGCAGCCTAGGGTCTAGCGGGGTCGGGGTGCAGTACTTC.

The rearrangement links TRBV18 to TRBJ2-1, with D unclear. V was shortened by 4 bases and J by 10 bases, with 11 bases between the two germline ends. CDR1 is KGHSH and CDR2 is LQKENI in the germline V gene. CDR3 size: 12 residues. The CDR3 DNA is TGTGCCAGCTCACTACGGGTGGACGAGCAGTTCTTC. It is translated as CASSLRVDEQFF.

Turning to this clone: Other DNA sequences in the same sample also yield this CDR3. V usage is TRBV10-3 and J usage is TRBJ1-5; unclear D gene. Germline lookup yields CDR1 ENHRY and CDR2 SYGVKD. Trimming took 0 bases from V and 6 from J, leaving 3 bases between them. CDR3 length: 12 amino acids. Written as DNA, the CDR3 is TGTGCCATCAGTGAGTCGGGTCAGCCCCAGCATTTT. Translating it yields CAISESGQPQHF.

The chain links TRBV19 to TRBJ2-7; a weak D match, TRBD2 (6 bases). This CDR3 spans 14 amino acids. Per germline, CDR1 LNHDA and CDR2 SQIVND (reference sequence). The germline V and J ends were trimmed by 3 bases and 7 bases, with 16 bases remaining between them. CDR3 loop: CASSIPGLDSEQYF. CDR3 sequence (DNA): TGTGCCAGTAGTATCCCGGGACTGGATTCAGAGCAGTACTTC.

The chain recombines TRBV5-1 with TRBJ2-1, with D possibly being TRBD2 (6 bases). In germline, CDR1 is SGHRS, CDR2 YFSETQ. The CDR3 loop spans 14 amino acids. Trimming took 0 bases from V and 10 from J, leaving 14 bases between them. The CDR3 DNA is TGCGCCAGCAGCTTGGAACCAGGAGGGCTAGAGCAGTTCTTC. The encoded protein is CASSLEPGGLEQFF.

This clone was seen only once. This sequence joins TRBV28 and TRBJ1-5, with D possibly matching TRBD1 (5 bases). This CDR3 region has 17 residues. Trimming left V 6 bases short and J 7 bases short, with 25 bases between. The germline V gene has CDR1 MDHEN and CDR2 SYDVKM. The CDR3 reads CASRYSGTVLRGQPQHF. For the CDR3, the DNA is TGTGCCAGCAGATATAGTGGCACAGTACTCCGGGGGCAGCCCCAGCATTTT.

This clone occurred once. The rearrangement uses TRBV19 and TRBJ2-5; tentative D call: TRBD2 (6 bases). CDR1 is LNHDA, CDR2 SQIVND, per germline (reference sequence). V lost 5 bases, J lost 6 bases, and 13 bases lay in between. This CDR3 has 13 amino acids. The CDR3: CASSGEAGKTQYF. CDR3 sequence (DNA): TGTGCCAGTAGTGGGGAGGCCGGGAAGACCCAGTACTTC.

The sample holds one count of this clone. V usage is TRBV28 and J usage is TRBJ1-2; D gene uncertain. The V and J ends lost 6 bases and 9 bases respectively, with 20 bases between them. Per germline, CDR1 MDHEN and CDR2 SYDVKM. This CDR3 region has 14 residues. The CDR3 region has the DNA TGTGCCAGCAGACCTTCGGGAGCAACCCCGAGCTACACCTTC. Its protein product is CASRPSGATPSYTF.

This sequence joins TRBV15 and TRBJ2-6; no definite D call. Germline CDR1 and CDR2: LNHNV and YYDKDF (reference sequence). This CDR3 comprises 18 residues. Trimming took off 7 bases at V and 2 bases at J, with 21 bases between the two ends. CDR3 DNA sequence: TGTGCCACCAATTCCCTCCTCGGCAGGACGGCTGGGGCCAACGTCCTGACTTTC. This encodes CATNSLLGRTAGANVLTF.

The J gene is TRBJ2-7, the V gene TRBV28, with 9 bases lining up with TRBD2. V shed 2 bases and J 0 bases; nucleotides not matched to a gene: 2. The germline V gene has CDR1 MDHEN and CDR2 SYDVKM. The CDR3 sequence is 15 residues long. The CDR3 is CASSLIAGVSYEQYF. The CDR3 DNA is TGTGCCAGCAGTTTAATAGCGGGAGTCTCCTACGAGCAGTACTTC.

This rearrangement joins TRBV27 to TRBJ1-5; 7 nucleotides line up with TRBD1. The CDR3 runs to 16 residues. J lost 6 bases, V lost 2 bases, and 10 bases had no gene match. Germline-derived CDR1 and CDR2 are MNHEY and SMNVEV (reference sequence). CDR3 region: CASSLQGGVSLQPQHF. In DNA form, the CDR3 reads TGTGCCAGCAGTTTACAGGGGGGGGTGTCTCTTCAGCCCCAGCATTTT.

In nucleotides, the CDR3 is TGCGCCAGCAGTGAGTTTACAGGGGGTACAGATACGCAGTATTTT. Encoded protein: CASSEFTGGTDTQYF. This chain connects TRBV10-1 to TRBJ2-3; 8 bases fit TRBD1. The CDR3 extends over 15 amino acids. CDR1 WNHNN and CDR2 SYGVQD come from the germline V gene (reference sequence). Trimming at V came to 1 base and at J to 3 bases, leaving 3 bases not matched to a gene.

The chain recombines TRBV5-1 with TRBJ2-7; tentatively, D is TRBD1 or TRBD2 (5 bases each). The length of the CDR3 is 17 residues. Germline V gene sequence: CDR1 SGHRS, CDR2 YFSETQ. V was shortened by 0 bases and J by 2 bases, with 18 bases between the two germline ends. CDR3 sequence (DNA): TGCGCCAGCAGCTTGGGGGGCTTTGGGACGGTCACCTACGAGCAGTACTTC. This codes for CASSLGGFGTVTYEQYF.

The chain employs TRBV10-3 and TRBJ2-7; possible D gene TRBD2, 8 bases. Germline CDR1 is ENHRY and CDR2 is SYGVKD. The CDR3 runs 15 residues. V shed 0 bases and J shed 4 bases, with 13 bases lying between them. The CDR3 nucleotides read TGTGCCATCAGTGAGTCTAGCGGGACAGCTTACGAGCAGTACTTC. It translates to CAISESSGTAYEQYF.

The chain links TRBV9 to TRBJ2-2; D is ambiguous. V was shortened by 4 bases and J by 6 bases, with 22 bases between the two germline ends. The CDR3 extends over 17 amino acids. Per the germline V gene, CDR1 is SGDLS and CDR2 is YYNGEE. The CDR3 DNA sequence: TGTGCCAGCAGCTACCGCCCATCTCACCCCCTGGCCGGGGAGCTGTTTTTT. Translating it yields CASSYRPSHPLAGELFF.

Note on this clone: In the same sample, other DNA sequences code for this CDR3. The CDR3 nucleotides are TGTGCCAGCAGTTACTCCGGACCGAATCAGCCCCAGCATTTT. It translates to CASSYSGPNQPQHF. The chain has TRBV6-5 and TRBJ1-5; D is unclear. V lost 0 bases, J lost 4 bases, and 7 bases lay in between. CDR3 length: 14 amino acids. Looked up from germline, CDR1 is MNHEY and CDR2 is SVGAGI.